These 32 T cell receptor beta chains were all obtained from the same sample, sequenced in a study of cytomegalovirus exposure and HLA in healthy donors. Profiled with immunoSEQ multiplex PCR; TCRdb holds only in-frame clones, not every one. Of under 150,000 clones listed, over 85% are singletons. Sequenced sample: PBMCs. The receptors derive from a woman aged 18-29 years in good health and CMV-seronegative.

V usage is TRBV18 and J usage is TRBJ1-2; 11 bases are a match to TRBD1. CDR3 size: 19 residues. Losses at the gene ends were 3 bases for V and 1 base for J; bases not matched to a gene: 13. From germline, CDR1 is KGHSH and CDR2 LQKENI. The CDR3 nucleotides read TGTGCCAGCTCACCGGACAGGGGGCGGGGACGCCCTGGTAACTATGGCTACACCTTC. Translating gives CASSPDRGRGRPGNYGYTF.

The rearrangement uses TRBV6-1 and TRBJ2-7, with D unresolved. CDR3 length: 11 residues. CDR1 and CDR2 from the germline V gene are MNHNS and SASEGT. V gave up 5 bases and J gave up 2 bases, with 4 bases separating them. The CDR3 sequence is CASSNTYEQYF. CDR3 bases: TGTGCCAGCAGTAACACCTACGAGCAGTACTTC.

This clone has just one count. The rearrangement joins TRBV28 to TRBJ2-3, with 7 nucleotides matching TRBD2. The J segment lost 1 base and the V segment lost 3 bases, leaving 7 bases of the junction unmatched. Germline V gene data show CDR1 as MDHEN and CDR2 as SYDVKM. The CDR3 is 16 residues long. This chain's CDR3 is CASSFGAGVGTDTQYF. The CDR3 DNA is TGTGCCAGCAGTTTCGGCGCGGGAGTAGGCACAGATACGCAGTATTTT. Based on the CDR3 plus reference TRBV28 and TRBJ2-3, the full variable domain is DVKVTQSSRYLVKRTGEKVFLECVQDMDHENMFWYRQDPGLGLRLIYFSYDVKMKEKGDIPEGYSVSREKKERFSLILESASTNQTSMYLCASSFGAGVGTDTQYFGPGTRLTVL.

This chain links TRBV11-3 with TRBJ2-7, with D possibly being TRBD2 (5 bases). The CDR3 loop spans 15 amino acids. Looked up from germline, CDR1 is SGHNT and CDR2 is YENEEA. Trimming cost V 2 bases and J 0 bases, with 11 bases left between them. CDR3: CASSLQGRDSYEQYF. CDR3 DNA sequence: TGTGCCAGCAGCTTACAAGGACGGGACTCCTACGAGCAGTACTTC.

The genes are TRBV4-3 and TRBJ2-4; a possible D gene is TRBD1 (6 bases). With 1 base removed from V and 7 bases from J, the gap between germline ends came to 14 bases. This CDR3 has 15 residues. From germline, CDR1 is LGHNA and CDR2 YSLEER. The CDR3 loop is CASSQGATGSNIQYF. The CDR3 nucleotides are TGCGCCAGCAGCCAAGGAGCAACAGGGAGCAACATTCAGTACTTC.

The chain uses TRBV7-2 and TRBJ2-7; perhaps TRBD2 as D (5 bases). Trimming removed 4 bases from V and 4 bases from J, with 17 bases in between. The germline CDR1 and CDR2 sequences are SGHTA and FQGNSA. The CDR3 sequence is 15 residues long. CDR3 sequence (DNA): TGTGCCAGCAGCTCCGGGGTGGAAGGGCTATACGAGCAGTACTTC. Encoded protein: CASSSGVEGLYEQYF. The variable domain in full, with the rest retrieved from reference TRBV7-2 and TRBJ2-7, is GAGVSQSPSNKVTEKGKDVELRCDPISGHTALYWYRQSLGQGLEFLIYFQGNSAPDKSGLPSDRFSAERTGGSVSTLTIQRTQQEDSAVYLCASSSGVEGLYEQYFGPGTRLTVT.

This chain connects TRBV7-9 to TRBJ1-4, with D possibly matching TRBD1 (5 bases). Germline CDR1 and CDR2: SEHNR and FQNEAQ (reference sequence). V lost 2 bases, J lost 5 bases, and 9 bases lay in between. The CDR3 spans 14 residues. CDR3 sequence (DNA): TGTGCCAGCAGCTTACGGGGGACCAATGAAAAACTGTTTTTT. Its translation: CASSLRGTNEKLFF. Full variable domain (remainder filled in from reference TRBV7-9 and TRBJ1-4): DTGVSQNPRHKITKRGQNVTFRCDPISEHNRLYWYRQTLGQGPEFLTYFQNEAQLEKSRLLSDRFSAERPKGSFSTLEIQRTEQGDSAMYLCASSLRGTNEKLFFGSGTQLSVL.

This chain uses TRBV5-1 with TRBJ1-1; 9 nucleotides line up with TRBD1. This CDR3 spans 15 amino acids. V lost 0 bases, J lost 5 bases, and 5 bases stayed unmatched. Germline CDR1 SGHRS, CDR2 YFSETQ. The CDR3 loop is CASSLAGTGSTEAFF. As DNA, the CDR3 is TGCGCCAGCAGCTTGGCCGGGACAGGGAGTACTGAAGCTTTCTTT.

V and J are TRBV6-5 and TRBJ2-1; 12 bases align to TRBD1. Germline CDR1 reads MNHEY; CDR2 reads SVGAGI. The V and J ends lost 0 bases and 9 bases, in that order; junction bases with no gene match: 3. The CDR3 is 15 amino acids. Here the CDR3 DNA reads TGTGCCAGCAGTTACTCAGGGACAGGGGGCAGTGAGCAGTTCTTC. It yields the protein CASSYSGTGGSEQFF.

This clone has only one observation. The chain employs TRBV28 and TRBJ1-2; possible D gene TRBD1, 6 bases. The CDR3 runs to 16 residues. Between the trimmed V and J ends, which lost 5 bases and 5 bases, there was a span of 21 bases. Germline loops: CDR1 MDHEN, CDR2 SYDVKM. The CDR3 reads CASSLHPGQIQYGYTF. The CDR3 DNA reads TGTGCCAGCAGTCTACACCCTGGACAGATCCAATATGGCTACACCTTC.

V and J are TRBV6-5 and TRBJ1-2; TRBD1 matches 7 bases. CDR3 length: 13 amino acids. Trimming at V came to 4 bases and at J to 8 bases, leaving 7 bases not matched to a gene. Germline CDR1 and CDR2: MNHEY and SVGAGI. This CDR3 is CASSSRQGSGYTF. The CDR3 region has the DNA TGTGCCAGCAGTTCCAGACAGGGCTCCGGCTACACCTTC.

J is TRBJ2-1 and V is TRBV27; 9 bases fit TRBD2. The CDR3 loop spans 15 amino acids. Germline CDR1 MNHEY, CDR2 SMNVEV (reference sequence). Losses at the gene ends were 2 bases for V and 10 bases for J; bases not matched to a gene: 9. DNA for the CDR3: TGTGCCAGCAGTTTAGGCACTAGCGGGCTTACGGAGCAGTTCTTC. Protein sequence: CASSLGTSGLTEQFF.

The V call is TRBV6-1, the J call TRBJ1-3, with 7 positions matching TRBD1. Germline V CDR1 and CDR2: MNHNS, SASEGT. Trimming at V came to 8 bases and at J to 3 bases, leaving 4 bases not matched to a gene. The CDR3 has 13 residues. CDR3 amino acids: CASATGVGNTIYF. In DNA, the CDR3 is TGTGCCAGCGCCACAGGGGTTGGAAACACCATATATTTT.

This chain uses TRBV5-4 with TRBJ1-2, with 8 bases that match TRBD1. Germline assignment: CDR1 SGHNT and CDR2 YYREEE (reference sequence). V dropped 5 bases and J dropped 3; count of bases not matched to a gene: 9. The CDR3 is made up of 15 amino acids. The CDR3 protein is CASSFQGALDYGYTF. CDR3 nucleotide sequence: TGTGCCAGCAGTTTTCAGGGGGCGCTGGACTATGGCTACACCTTC.

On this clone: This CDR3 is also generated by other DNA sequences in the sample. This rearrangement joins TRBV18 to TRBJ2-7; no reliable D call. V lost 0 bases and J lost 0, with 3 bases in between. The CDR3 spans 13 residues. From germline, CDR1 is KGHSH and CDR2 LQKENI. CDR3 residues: CASSPPSSYEQYF. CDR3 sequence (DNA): TGTGCCAGCTCACCACCGAGCTCCTACGAGCAGTACTTC.

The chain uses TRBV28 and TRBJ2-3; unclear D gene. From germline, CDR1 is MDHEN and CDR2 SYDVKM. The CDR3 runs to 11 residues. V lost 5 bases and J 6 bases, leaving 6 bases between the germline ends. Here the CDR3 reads CASSIQDTQYF. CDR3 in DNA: TGTGCCAGCAGTATACAGGATACGCAGTATTTT.

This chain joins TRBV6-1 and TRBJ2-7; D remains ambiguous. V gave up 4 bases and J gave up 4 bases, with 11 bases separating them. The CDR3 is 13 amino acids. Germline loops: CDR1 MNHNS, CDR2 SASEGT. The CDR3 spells CASSVRELYEQYF. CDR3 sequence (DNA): TGTGCCAGCAGTGTTCGAGAATTGTACGAGCAGTACTTC.

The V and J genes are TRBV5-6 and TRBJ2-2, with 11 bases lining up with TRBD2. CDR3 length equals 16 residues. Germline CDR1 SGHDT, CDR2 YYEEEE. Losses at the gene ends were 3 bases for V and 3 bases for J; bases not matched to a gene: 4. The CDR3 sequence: CASSSGTSGHTGELFF. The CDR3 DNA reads TGTGCCAGCAGCTCAGGGACTAGCGGACACACCGGGGAGCTGTTTTTT. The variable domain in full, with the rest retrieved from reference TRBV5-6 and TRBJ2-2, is DAGVTQSPTHLIKTRGQQVTLRCSPKSGHDTVSWYQQALGQGPQFIFQYYEEEERQRGNFPDRFSGHQFPNYSSELNVNALLLGDSALYLCASSSGTSGHTGELFFGEGSRLTVL.

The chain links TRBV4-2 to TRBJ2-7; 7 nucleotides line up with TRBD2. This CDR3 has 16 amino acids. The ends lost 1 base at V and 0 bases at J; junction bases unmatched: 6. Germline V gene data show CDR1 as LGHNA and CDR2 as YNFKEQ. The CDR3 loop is CASSQVAGDSSYEQYF. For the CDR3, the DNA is TGTGCCAGCAGCCAAGTGGCGGGGGATTCCTCCTACGAGCAGTACTTC.

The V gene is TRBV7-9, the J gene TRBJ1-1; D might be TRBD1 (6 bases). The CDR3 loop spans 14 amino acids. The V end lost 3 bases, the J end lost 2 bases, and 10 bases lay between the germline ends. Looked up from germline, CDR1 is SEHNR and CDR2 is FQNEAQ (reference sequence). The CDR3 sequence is CASSLGHGNTEAFF. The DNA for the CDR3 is TGTGCCAGCAGCTTGGGACACGGAAACACTGAAGCTTTCTTT. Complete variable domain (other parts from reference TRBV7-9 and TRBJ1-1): DTGVSQNPRHKITKRGQNVTFRCDPISEHNRLYWYRQTLGQGPEFLTYFQNEAQLEKSRLLSDRFSAERPKGSFSTLEIQRTEQGDSAMYLCASSLGHGNTEAFFGQGTRLTVV.

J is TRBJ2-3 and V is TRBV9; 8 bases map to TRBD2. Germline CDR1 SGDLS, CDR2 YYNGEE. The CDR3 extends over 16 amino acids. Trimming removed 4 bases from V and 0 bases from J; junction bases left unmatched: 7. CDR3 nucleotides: TGTGCCAGCAGCCCTGCGGGAGGTTCTAGCACAGATACGCAGTATTTT. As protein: CASSPAGGSSTDTQYF.

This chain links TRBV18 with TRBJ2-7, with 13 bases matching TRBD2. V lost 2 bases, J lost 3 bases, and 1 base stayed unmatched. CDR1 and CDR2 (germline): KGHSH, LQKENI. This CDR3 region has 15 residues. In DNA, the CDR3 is TGTGCCAGCTCACCAGGACTAGCGGGAGACTACGAGCAGTACTTC. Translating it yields CASSPGLAGDYEQYF.

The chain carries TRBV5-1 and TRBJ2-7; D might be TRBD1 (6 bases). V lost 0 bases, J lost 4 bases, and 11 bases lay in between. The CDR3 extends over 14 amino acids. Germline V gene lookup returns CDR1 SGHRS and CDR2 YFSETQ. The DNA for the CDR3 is TGCGCCAGCAGCTTGGACGGGACAATTTACGAGCAGTACTTC. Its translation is CASSLDGTIYEQYF.

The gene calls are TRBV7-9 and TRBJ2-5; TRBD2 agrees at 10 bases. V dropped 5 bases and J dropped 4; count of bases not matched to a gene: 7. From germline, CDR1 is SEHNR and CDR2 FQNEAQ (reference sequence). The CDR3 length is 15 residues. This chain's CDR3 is CASSGSPSGGETQYF. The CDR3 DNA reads TGTGCCAGCAGCGGGTCACCTAGCGGGGGAGAGACCCAGTACTTC.

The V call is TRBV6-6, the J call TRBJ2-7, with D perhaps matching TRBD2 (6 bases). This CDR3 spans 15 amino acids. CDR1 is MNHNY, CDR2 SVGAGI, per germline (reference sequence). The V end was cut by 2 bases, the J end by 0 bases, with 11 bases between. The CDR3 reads CASSYIGGSSYEQYF. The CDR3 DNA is TGTGCCAGCAGTTACATAGGAGGGTCCTCCTACGAGCAGTACTTC.

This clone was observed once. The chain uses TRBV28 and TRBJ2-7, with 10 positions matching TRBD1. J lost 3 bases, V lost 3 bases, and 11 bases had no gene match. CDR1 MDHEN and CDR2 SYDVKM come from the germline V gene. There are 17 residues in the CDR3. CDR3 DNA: TGTGCCAGCAGTTTTTCCCGACGGACAGGGGGGCACTACGAGCAGTACTTC. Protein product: CASSFSRRTGGHYEQYF.

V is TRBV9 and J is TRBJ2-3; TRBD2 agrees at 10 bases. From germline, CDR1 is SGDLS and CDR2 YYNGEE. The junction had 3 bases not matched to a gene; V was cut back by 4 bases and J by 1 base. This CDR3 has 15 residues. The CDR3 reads CASSSGLAGTDTQYF. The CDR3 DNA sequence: TGTGCCAGCAGCTCAGGACTAGCGGGCACAGATACGCAGTATTTT.

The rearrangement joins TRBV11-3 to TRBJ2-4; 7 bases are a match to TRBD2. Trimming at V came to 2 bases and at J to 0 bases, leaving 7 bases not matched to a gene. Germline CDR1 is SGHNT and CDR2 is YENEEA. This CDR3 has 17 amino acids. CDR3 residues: CASSLQVGGVAKNIQYF. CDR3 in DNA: TGTGCCAGCAGCTTACAGGTGGGGGGGGTAGCCAAAAACATTCAGTACTTC. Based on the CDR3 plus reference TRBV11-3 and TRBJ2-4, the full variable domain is EAGVVQSPRYKIIEKKQPVAFWCNPISGHNTLYWYLQNLGQGPELLIRYENEEAVDDSQLPKDRFSAERLKGVDSTLKIQPAELGDSAVYLCASSLQVGGVAKNIQYFGAGTRLSVL.

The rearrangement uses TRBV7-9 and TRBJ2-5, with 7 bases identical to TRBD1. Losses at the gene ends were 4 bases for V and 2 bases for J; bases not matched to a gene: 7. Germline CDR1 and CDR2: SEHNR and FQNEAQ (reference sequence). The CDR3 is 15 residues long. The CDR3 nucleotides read TGTGCCAGCAGCTCGGACAGGATGGGTCAAGAGACCCAGTACTTC. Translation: CASSSDRMGQETQYF.

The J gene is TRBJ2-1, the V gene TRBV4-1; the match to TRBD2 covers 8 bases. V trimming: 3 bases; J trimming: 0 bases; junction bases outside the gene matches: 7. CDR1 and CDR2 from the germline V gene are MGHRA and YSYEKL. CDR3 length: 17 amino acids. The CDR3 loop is CASSQLAGTSSYNEQFF. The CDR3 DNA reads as TGCGCCAGCAGCCAGCTGGCCGGGACTAGCTCCTACAATGAGCAGTTCTTC.

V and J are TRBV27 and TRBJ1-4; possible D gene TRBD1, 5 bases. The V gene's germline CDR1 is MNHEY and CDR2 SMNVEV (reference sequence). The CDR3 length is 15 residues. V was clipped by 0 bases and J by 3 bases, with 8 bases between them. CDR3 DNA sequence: TGTGCCAGCAGTTTATCTAGGGGTCCTAATGAAAAACTGTTTTTT. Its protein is CASSLSRGPNEKLFF.

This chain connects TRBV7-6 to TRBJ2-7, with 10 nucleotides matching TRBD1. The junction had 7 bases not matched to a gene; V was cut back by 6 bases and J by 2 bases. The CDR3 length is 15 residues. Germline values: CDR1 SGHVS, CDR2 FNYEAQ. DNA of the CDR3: TGTGCCAGCAGTTCGGACAGGGGGTCAACCTACGAGCAGTACTTC. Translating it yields CASSSDRGSTYEQYF.